Presented here are 30 T cell receptor beta chains from one specimen sequenced in a study of blood T cell repertoires in COVID-19. The repertoire was sequenced with immunoSEQ multiplex PCR; TCRdb's copy has only in-frame clones and lacks some. Here the sample spans around 180,000 clones, about 85% being singletons. The sequencing input was peripheral blood. These receptors were collected from a man aged 80 or over with COVID-19, enrolled during active disease.

The CDR3 DNA is TGTGCCAGCAGTTTGGGCGACACCATATATTTT. Translation gives CASSLGDTIYF. The chain employs TRBV12-3 or TRBV12-4 and TRBJ1-3; D remains ambiguous. V lost 3 bases, J lost 8 bases, and 5 bases lay in between. The CDR3 loop spans 11 amino acids.

The genes are TRBV10-2 and TRBJ1-4; D possibly corresponds to TRBD1 (6 bases). This CDR3 is built from 16 residues. CDR1 is WSHSY, CDR2 SAAADI, per germline. V shed 7 bases and J shed 2 bases, with 17 bases lying between them. Here the CDR3 reads CASTAPRGLTNEKLFF. Written as DNA, the CDR3 is TGCGCCAGCACCGCACCCAGGGGCCTGACTAATGAAAAACTGTTTTTT.

The rearrangement links TRBV7-6 to TRBJ1-6; the match to TRBD1 covers 11 bases. The CDR3 covers 15 residues. From germline, CDR1 is SGHVS and CDR2 FNYEAQ. V shed 6 bases, J shed 8 bases, and the junction held 6 bases outside the gene matches. The CDR3 here is CASRRTGGSDSPLHF. The DNA for the CDR3 is TGTGCCAGCAGGCGGACAGGGGGCTCGGATTCACCCCTCCACTTT.

V and J are TRBV27 and TRBJ1-1; TRBD1 matches at 10 bases. Germline values: CDR1 MNHEY, CDR2 SMNVEV (reference sequence). The V gene end was trimmed by 8 bases and the J gene end by 0 bases; junction bases not matched to a gene: 6. The CDR3 runs 15 residues. The CDR3 sequence is CASRRQGALNTEAFF. The DNA of the CDR3 is TGTGCCAGCCGACGACAGGGGGCTTTGAACACTGAAGCTTTCTTT.

In this sample, this clone turned up a few times. J is TRBJ2-2 and V is TRBV9; D is unclear. Germline values: CDR1 SGDLS, CDR2 YYNGEE. The CDR3 runs 13 residues. Trimming cost V 2 bases and J 7 bases, with 9 bases left between them. CDR3 DNA sequence: TGTGCCAGCAGCGTCCTGGGCATCGGGGAGCTGTTTTTT. Residues: CASSVLGIGELFF.

The chain combines TRBV6-5 with TRBJ1-5, with TRBD1 identical over 8 bases. Germline assignment: CDR1 MNHEY and CDR2 SVGAGI. The CDR3 extends over 15 amino acids. V lost 5 bases to trimming and J lost 3 bases; unmatched junction nucleotides: 6. The DNA for the CDR3 is TGTGCCAGCAGTCGCGGGACAGGCCACAATCAGCCCCAGCATTTT. It is translated as CASSRGTGHNQPQHF.

The chain employs TRBV28 and TRBJ2-5; TRBD1 is a possible D gene (5 bases). The V end lost 6 bases, the J end lost 2 bases, and 13 bases lay between the germline ends. Looked up from germline, CDR1 is MDHEN and CDR2 is SYDVKM. This CDR3 has 14 residues. CDR3 DNA: TGTGCCAGCAGCTGGGGCGCGATGCAAGAGACCCAGTACTTC. It translates to CASSWGAMQETQYF. Looking up the rest from reference TRBV28 and TRBJ2-5 gives the full variable domain: DVKVTQSSRYLVKRTGEKVFLECVQDMDHENMFWYRQDPGLGLRLIYFSYDVKMKEKGDIPEGYSVSREKKERFSLILESASTNQTSMYLCASSWGAMQETQYFGPGTRLLVL.

The genes are TRBV15 and TRBJ2-7; possible D gene TRBD1, 6 bases. The CDR3 covers 12 residues. From germline, CDR1 is LNHNV and CDR2 YYDKDF (reference sequence). The V end lost 5 bases, the J end lost 12 bases, and 17 bases lay between the germline ends. The CDR3 DNA follows: TGTGCCACCAGCGGTTACAGGGTTCCGGTGTACTTC. Translated, it gives CATSGYRVPVYF.

V and J are TRBV3-1 (or the pseudogene TRBV3-2) and TRBJ1-3; D is unclear. The ends were cut back, 0 bases at V and 4 bases at J, with 10 bases in the middle. Germline CDR1 and CDR2: LGHDT and YNNKEL (reference sequence). CDR3 size: 15 residues. CDR3 coding DNA: TGTGCCAGCAGCCAAGATTGGGCAGGCGGAAACACCATATATTTT. It is translated as CASSQDWAGGNTIYF.

This chain links TRBV6-6 with TRBJ1-3; 8 bases are a match to TRBD1. Trimming at V came to 6 bases and at J to 1 base, leaving 5 bases not matched to a gene. The germline gives CDR1 MNHNY, CDR2 SVGAGI (reference sequence). The CDR3 runs to 15 residues. Here the CDR3 DNA reads TGTGCCAGCAGGGACAGGGATGGATCTGGAAACACCATATATTTT. As protein: CASRDRDGSGNTIYF.

This sequence joins TRBV9 and TRBJ1-3, with TRBD1 as a possible D gene (6 bases). V lost 0 bases and J 0 bases, leaving 10 bases between the germline ends. The CDR3 length is 16 residues. Germline loops: CDR1 SGDLS, CDR2 YYNGEE. The CDR3 loop reads CASSVAGHRSGNTIYF. CDR3 bases: TGTGCCAGCAGCGTAGCGGGACATCGCTCTGGAAACACCATATATTTT.

This clone was detected only once. The genes are TRBV7-2 and TRBJ2-3; 15 bases line up with TRBD2. CDR1 and CDR2 from the germline V gene are SGHTA and FQGNSA. The CDR3 has 18 residues. Losses at the gene ends were 7 bases for V and 2 bases for J; bases not matched to a gene: 10. CDR3 sequence: CASTPGTSGGQITDTQYF. The CDR3 DNA sequence: TGTGCCAGCACCCCCGGGACTAGCGGGGGGCAGATCACAGATACGCAGTATTTT.

The rearrangement joins TRBV7-9 to TRBJ2-4; 10 positions agree with TRBD1. The CDR3 runs to 15 residues. Per the germline V gene, CDR1 is SEHNR and CDR2 is FQNEAQ (reference sequence). The junction had 5 bases not matched to a gene; V was cut back by 4 bases and J by 5 bases. In nucleotides, the CDR3 is TGTGCCAGCAGCTCGTCCGGGACAGGGGAAAACATTCAGTACTTC. Translating gives CASSSSGTGENIQYF.

The chain uses TRBV24-1 and TRBJ2-3; weak D call: TRBD1 (5 bases). With 3 bases removed from V and 6 bases from J, the gap between germline ends came to 18 bases. CDR3 length: 16 amino acids. Germline-derived CDR1 and CDR2 are KGHDR and SFDVKD. CDR3 nucleotide sequence: TGTGCCACCAGTGATCCGGTGGCAGGGATTGCGGATACGCAGTATTTT. This gives the protein CATSDPVAGIADTQYF.

As DNA, the CDR3 is TGCGCCAGCAGCCTCTTTAGCACAGATACGCAGTATTTT. Residues: CASSLFSTDTQYF. The chain couples TRBV5-1 to TRBJ2-3; D remains ambiguous. CDR1 is SGHRS, CDR2 YFSETQ, per germline. V was pared by 4 bases and J by 0 bases, with 6 bases between. The CDR3 totals 13 residues.

The sample holds one count of this clone. V gene TRBV6-5 combines with J gene TRBJ1-2, with 10 positions matching TRBD1. J was trimmed by 8 bases and V by 6 bases; bases with no gene match: 6. The CDR3 sequence is 13 residues long. Germline lookup yields CDR1 MNHEY and CDR2 SVGAGI. The CDR3: CASSGGQGTGYTF. The CDR3 region has the DNA TGTGCCAGCAGCGGGGGACAGGGGACCGGCTACACCTTC.

The CDR3 bases are TGTGCCACCGCCCACCCCGCAGATCAGTTCTTC. Its translation is CATAHPADQFF. V usage is TRBV28 and J usage is TRBJ2-1; unclear D gene. Germline values: CDR1 MDHEN, CDR2 SYDVKM. Trimming shortened V by 10 bases and J by 13 bases, and 17 bases separated the two germline ends. The CDR3 covers 11 residues.

V is TRBV5-1 and J is TRBJ2-1; no firm D call. Germline V gene data show CDR1 as SGHRS and CDR2 as YFSETQ. Trimming left V 0 bases short and J 0 bases short, with 7 bases between. This CDR3 comprises 15 residues. The CDR3 DNA follows: TGCGCCAGCAGCTTGGAAACGAGCTCCTACAATGAGCAGTTCTTC. Translated: CASSLETSSYNEQFF.

The chain joins TRBV6-5 to TRBJ1-1; 7 bases line up with TRBD1. Germline lookup yields CDR1 MNHEY and CDR2 SVGAGI. Trimming took 6 bases from V and 7 from J; bases not matched to a gene: 2. The CDR3 has 11 amino acids. The chain's CDR3 is CASRDRVEAFF. The CDR3 DNA follows: TGTGCCAGCAGAGACAGGGTTGAAGCTTTCTTT.

The chain carries TRBV28 and TRBJ1-1; no definite D call. The CDR3 consists of 12 residues. V was trimmed by 6 bases and J by 4 bases, leaving 9 bases between them. The germline V gene encodes CDR1 MDHEN and CDR2 SYDVKM. The CDR3, as DNA: TGTGCCAGCAGCCGGAGAAGCACTGAAGCTTTCTTT. Translating it yields CASSRRSTEAFF.

CDR3 residues: CAISEGTGAYNEQFF. Written as DNA, the CDR3 is TGTGCCATCAGTGAAGGGACAGGAGCGTACAATGAGCAGTTCTTC. The chain uses TRBV10-3 and TRBJ2-1; 8 positions agree with TRBD1. The V and J ends lost 3 bases and 4 bases, in that order; junction bases with no gene match: 5. From germline, CDR1 is ENHRY and CDR2 SYGVKD. There are 15 residues in the CDR3.

This chain links TRBV11-2 with TRBJ2-7; D possibly corresponds to TRBD2 (5 bases). Germline V gives CDR1 SGHAT, CDR2 FQNNGV. The length of the CDR3 is 14 residues. The V end lost 2 bases, the J end lost 3 bases, and 11 bases lay between the germline ends. The CDR3 loop reads CASSLIGRGYEQYF. The CDR3 region has the DNA TGTGCCAGCAGCTTAATAGGGAGAGGCTACGAGCAGTACTTC.

The J gene is TRBJ1-4, the V gene TRBV5-4; TRBD1 agrees at 8 bases. The CDR3 runs to 15 residues. Germline CDR1 and CDR2: SGHNT and YYREEE (reference sequence). Unmatched junction bases numbered 7, after V lost 3 bases and J lost 6 bases. CDR3 loop: CASSWGGQVDEKLFF. CDR3 DNA sequence: TGTGCCAGCAGCTGGGGGGGACAGGTTGATGAAAAACTGTTTTTT.

V gene TRBV2 combines with J gene TRBJ1-2; 7 positions match TRBD1. Per germline, CDR1 SNHLY and CDR2 FYNNEI. The CDR3 totals 13 residues. J was trimmed by 6 bases and V by 8 bases; bases with no gene match: 9. The CDR3 DNA reads TGTGCCAGCGGACAGGCCCTAGGTCATGGCTACACCTTC. Amino acids: CASGQALGHGYTF. The variable domain in full, with the rest retrieved from reference TRBV2 and TRBJ1-2, is EPEVTQTPSHQVTQMGQEVILRCVPISNHLYFYWYRQILGQKVEFLVSFYNNEISEKSEIFDDQFSVERPDGSNFTLKIRSTKLEDSAMYFCASGQALGHGYTFGSGTRLTVV.

The chain has TRBV18 and TRBJ2-7; possible D gene TRBD1, 6 bases. This CDR3 region has 14 residues. V was shortened by 6 bases and J by 1 base, with 13 bases between the two germline ends. The germline CDR1 and CDR2 sequences are KGHSH and LQKENI. The CDR3 is CASSGTPDSYEQYF. As DNA, the CDR3 is TGTGCCAGCTCTGGGACACCCGATTCCTACGAGCAGTACTTC.

The rearrangement uses TRBV5-4 and TRBJ1-2; D is possibly TRBD1 (5 bases). This CDR3 contains 15 residues. The germline V and J ends were trimmed by 4 bases and 5 bases, with 18 bases remaining between them. Germline lookup yields CDR1 SGHNT and CDR2 YYREEE (reference sequence). The CDR3: CASSAGGASPYGYTF. As DNA, the CDR3 is TGTGCCAGCAGCGCTGGTGGGGCCTCTCCATATGGCTACACCTTC.

This chain uses TRBV2 with TRBJ2-5, with D tentatively TRBD2 (6 bases). CDR3 size: 14 residues. Germline V gives CDR1 SNHLY, CDR2 FYNNEI. V dropped 3 bases and J dropped 5 bases, with 13 bases sitting between them. DNA of the CDR3: TGTGCCAGCAGTGAGTGGGGGGAAGAGGAGACCCAGTACTTC. Amino acid sequence: CASSEWGEEETQYF.

The chain carries TRBV7-8 and TRBJ1-5; D possibly corresponds to TRBD1 (6 bases). The V and J ends lost 0 bases and 7 bases respectively, with 13 bases between them. Per germline, CDR1 SGHVS and CDR2 FQNEAQ. This CDR3 has 15 residues. CDR3 residues: CASSLAGGGGQPQHF. Here the CDR3 DNA reads TGTGCCAGCAGCTTAGCTGGGGGGGGCGGGCAGCCCCAGCATTTT.

The chain uses TRBV5-4 and TRBJ2-1, with 7 bases that match TRBD1. The ends lost 0 bases at V and 2 bases at J; junction bases unmatched: 2. The CDR3 runs 15 residues. Per the germline V gene, CDR1 is SGHNT and CDR2 is YYREEE (reference sequence). The CDR3 DNA reads TGTGCCAGCAGCTTGGGACAGGGCGCCTACAATGAGCAGTTCTTC. It translates to CASSLGQGAYNEQFF. Full variable domain (outside the CDR3, taken from reference TRBV5-4 and TRBJ2-1): ETGVTQSPTHLIKTRGQQVTLRCSSQSGHNTVSWYQQALGQGPQFIFQYYREEENGRGNFPPRFSGLQFPNYSSELNVNALELDDSALYLCASSLGQGAYNEQFFGPGTRLTVL.

The J gene is TRBJ2-3, the V gene TRBV4-2, with TRBD2 matching over 9 bases. Germline-derived CDR1 and CDR2 are LGHNA and YNFKEQ. The CDR3 covers 20 residues. V trimming: 0 bases; J trimming: 2 bases; junction bases outside the gene matches: 15. The CDR3, as DNA: TGTGCCAGCAGCCAAGATCGTTCCGGGACTAGCAATCCCCACACAGATACGCAGTATTTT. It translates to CASSQDRSGTSNPHTDTQYF.